This entry is about one TCR beta chain. The entry originates in a study of blood T cell repertoires in COVID-19. The wider study: Both acute and convalescent COVID-19 samples were obtained from the United States, Italy and Spain. T cells, B-cell-depleted T cells, or PBMCs supplied cDNA or gDNA.

In germline, CDR1 is SGHTA, CDR2 FQGNSA. The CDR3 is 16 amino acids. Trimming at V came to 5 bases and at J to 3 bases, leaving 9 bases not matched to a gene. Using immunoSEQ multiplex PCR, the repertoire was profiled, and TCRdb retains in-frame clones only, with some absent. The table records roughly 70,000 clones, 80% to 90% of them present only once. Sequenced: peripheral blood. This sequence joins TRBV7-2 and TRBJ2-5; 10 positions match TRBD2. This clonotype was sampled from a woman of 80 years or more with active or convalescent COVID-19. The CDR3 DNA sequence: TGTGCCAGCAGCATCCAAGGGACTAGCGTAAAAGAGACCCAGTACTTC. The encoded protein is CASSIQGTSVKETQYF.